Below, one T cell receptor beta chain is given with its context. J was trimmed by 3 bases and V by 4 bases; bases with no gene match: 5. The length of the CDR3 is 14 residues. The germline V gene encodes CDR1 SGHDT and CDR2 YYEEEE. The sample originates from a study of blood T cell repertoires in COVID-19. Profiling relied on immunoSEQ multiplex PCR, and the TCRdb table lists in-frame clones only, not all of them. The profile shows around 390,000 clones, more than 75% of them singletons. The sequencing sample was made of PBMCs or T cells enriched from blood (not recorded which). This receptor was obtained from a woman aged 50 to 65 who had recovered from COVID-19. This chain links TRBV5-6 with TRBJ1-1, with TRBD1 matching over 8 bases. The CDR3 bases are TGTGCCAGCAGCGTCACAGGGGGGGACACTGAAGCTTTCTTT. This gives the protein CASSVTGGDTEAFF.